These 25 T cell receptor beta chains share one sample of origin, sequenced in a study of OX40 agonist ivuxolimab in advanced cancers. TCRdb keeps only in-frame clones here, not all; method: immunoSEQ multiplex PCR. Counted here are about 18,000 clones, roughly 71% occurring once; the ten biggest clones make up approximately 19%. The sample was CD4+ or CD8+ T cells sorted from blood, taken in a trial of the OX40 agonist ivuxolimab. These receptors came from an adult with an advanced solid tumor such as melanoma, head and neck, liver or kidney cancer.

The chain carries TRBV7-2 and TRBJ1-2, with 8 bases that match TRBD1. V shed 4 bases, J shed 5 bases, and the junction held 3 bases outside the gene matches. This CDR3 has 13 amino acids. Looked up from germline, CDR1 is SGHTA and CDR2 is FQGNSA. CDR3 residues: CASSSGQVYGYTF. The CDR3 DNA is TGTGCCAGCAGCTCGGGACAGGTTTATGGCTACACCTTC.

V and J are TRBV18 and TRBJ2-7; TRBD1 matches 10 bases. The CDR3 loop spans 15 amino acids. Germline CDR1 is KGHSH and CDR2 is LQKENI. Losses at the gene ends were 3 bases for V and 3 bases for J; bases not matched to a gene: 5. DNA for the CDR3: TGTGCCAGCTCACCGGGGGGGACAGGGGTCTACGAGCAGTACTTC. Encoded protein: CASSPGGTGVYEQYF.

There are a few counts of this clone. This sequence joins TRBV7-8 and TRBJ1-2; possible D gene TRBD1, 5 bases. Trimming shortened V by 1 base and J by 1 base, and 7 bases separated the two germline ends. The CDR3 has 14 residues. Germline values: CDR1 SGHVS, CDR2 FQNEAQ. The CDR3 is CASSLVGVNYGYTF. Written as DNA, the CDR3 is TGTGCCAGCAGCTTAGTGGGGGTTAACTATGGCTACACCTTC.

Of note for this clone: A far larger clone is one base from this, pointing to a likely read error. This CDR3 is also generated by other DNA sequences in the sample. In nucleotides, the CDR3 is TGTGCTAGCAGCTTAGTCTCCGCTAGCGGGTCCCTGGAGCAGTACTTC. Its protein product is CASSLVSASGSLEQYF. This chain uses TRBV7-2 with TRBJ2-7, with 8 positions matching TRBD2. CDR1 is SGHTA, CDR2 FQGNSA, per germline. The CDR3 sequence is 16 residues long.

The V and J genes are TRBV27 and TRBJ2-7, with 7 bases identical to TRBD1. Unmatched junction bases numbered 19, after V lost 3 bases and J lost 2 bases. CDR3 length: 19 amino acids. CDR1 is MNHEY and CDR2 is SMNVEV in the germline V gene (reference sequence). This CDR3 reads CASSLGWRGGVPTTYEQYF. DNA of the CDR3: TGTGCCAGCAGTTTGGGCTGGCGAGGGGGCGTCCCCACGACCTACGAGCAGTACTTC.

V is TRBV28 and J is TRBJ2-3; D might be TRBD2 (6 bases). The V and J ends lost 3 bases and 0 bases respectively, with 10 bases between them. CDR1 is MDHEN, CDR2 SYDVKM, per germline. The length of the CDR3 is 15 residues. CDR3 bases: TGTGCCAGCAGTTTTATCGGGACTAGCACAGATACGCAGTATTTT. Translated: CASSFIGTSTDTQYF.

Concerning this clone itself: Within the sample, other DNA sequences also encode this same CDR3. This rearrangement joins TRBV5-1 to TRBJ1-2; 7 positions agree with TRBD1. V lost 4 bases and J lost 0; bases outside the gene matches: 15. CDR1 and CDR2 (germline): SGHRS, YFSETQ. This CDR3 is built from 18 residues. DNA for the CDR3: TGCGCCAGCAGCCTGGTACCGGGACAGATATTAGCTAACTATGGCTACACCTTC. This sequence encodes CASSLVPGQILANYGYTF.

V usage is TRBV2 and J usage is TRBJ2-5, with 12 bases fitting TRBD2. The J call may be wrong; the DNA end is better matched by TRBJ2-7. Germline V gives CDR1 SNHLY, CDR2 FYNNEI. The CDR3 covers 15 residues. For the CDR3, the DNA is TGTGCCAGCATCCCGACTAGCGGGAGTATCCACGAGCAGTACTTC. As protein: CASIPTSGSIHEQYF.

The rearrangement uses TRBV4-3 and TRBJ2-7; possibly TRBD1 or TRBD2 for D (5 bases each). Per the germline V gene, CDR1 is LGHNA and CDR2 is YSLEER. V lost 1 base and J 3 bases, leaving 13 bases between the germline ends. This CDR3 region has 15 residues. The CDR3 nucleotides are TGCGCCAGCAGCCAAGGGGGGAGTCCCCGCTACGAGCAGTACTTC. It is translated as CASSQGGSPRYEQYF.

This rearrangement joins TRBV4-2 to TRBJ2-7; 10 bases align to TRBD2. In germline, CDR1 is LGHNA, CDR2 YNFKEQ. The CDR3 consists of 16 residues. V was pared by 0 bases and J by 6 bases, with 8 bases of the junction left unmatched. The CDR3 DNA reads TGTGCCAGCAGCCAAGATGTGTCTAGCGGGAGTGGCGAGCAGTACTTC. Translated: CASSQDVSSGSGEQYF.

The chain links TRBV10-2 to TRBJ1-4; 7 bases fit TRBD1. Germline-derived CDR1 and CDR2 are WSHSY and SAAADI. The CDR3 has 14 residues. Trimming removed 1 base from V and 8 bases from J; junction bases left unmatched: 4. CDR3 loop: CASSELGDREKLFF. The CDR3 DNA reads TGCGCCAGCAGTGAGTTAGGGGACAGAGAAAAACTGTTTTTT.

The rearrangement uses TRBV6-4 and TRBJ2-2; TRBD2 agrees at 14 bases. Germline CDR1 reads MRHNA; CDR2 reads SNTAGT. The V and J ends lost 7 bases and 3 bases, in that order; junction bases with no gene match: 1. The CDR3 length is 15 residues. The CDR3 is CASKGLAGDTGELFF. The CDR3 DNA reads TGTGCCAGCAAGGGACTAGCGGGAGACACCGGGGAGCTGTTTTTT.

As DNA, the CDR3 is TGTGCCAGCAGCTCAATCGTCGACCGCTCGGGCTACACCTTC. Translation: CASSSIVDRSGYTF. This chain connects TRBV28 to TRBJ1-2; D gene uncertain. Trimming left V 6 bases short and J 8 bases short, with 19 bases between. There are 14 residues in the CDR3. CDR1 is MDHEN and CDR2 is SYDVKM in the germline V gene.

In regard to this clone: This may come from a read error, since a much larger clone is one base off. The chain uses TRBV9 and TRBJ2-2; no clear D gene. The CDR3 has 12 amino acids. V lost 5 bases to trimming and J lost 6 bases, with 8 bases between them. Germline assignment: CDR1 SGDLS and CDR2 YYNGEE. The CDR3 DNA is TGTGCCAGCAGTTTGGTAGCCGGGGAGCTGTTTTTT. Protein product: CASSLVAGELFF.

CDR3 DNA sequence: TGTGCCAGCAGTTTACCGGGTTCACCCCTCCACTTT. Protein: CASSLPGSPLHF. The rearrangement links TRBV27 to TRBJ1-6; D is unclear. Germline loops: CDR1 MNHEY, CDR2 SMNVEV (reference sequence). The V and J ends lost 2 bases and 9 bases respectively, with 5 bases between them. The CDR3 spans 12 residues.

V gene TRBV7-9 combines with J gene TRBJ2-1; TRBD1 matches 9 bases. This CDR3 contains 14 residues. Per the germline V gene, CDR1 is SEHNR and CDR2 is FQNEAQ (reference sequence). With V trimmed by 5 bases and J by 8 bases, 7 bases remained unmatched. CDR3 coding DNA: TGTGCCAGCAGCGCAGACAGGGGGATAGATGAGCAGTTCTTC. Translated: CASSADRGIDEQFF.

V is TRBV10-3 and J is TRBJ1-1, with D possibly matching TRBD1 (5 bases). The CDR3 sequence is 13 residues long. Trimming cost V 6 bases and J 0 bases, with 8 bases left between them. CDR1 is ENHRY, CDR2 SYGVKD, per germline. The CDR3 DNA reads TGTGCCATCAGCCCGGGACTGAACACTGAAGCTTTCTTT. Translated: CAISPGLNTEAFF.

This clone has just a few counts. The CDR3 here is CAWSAGMNTEAFF. CDR3 coding DNA: TGTGCCTGGAGTGCGGGAATGAACACTGAAGCTTTCTTT. This chain uses TRBV30 with TRBJ1-1; D remains unclear. Trimming removed 1 base from V and 0 bases from J, with 6 bases in between. The CDR3 loop spans 13 amino acids. CDR1 is GTSNPN and CDR2 is SVGIG in the germline V gene (reference sequence). The entire variable domain, with the rest obtained from reference TRBV30 and TRBJ1-1, is as follows: SQTIHQWPATLVQPVGSPLSLECTVEGTSNPNLYWYRQAAGRGLQLLFYSVGIGQISSEVPQNLSASRPQDRQFILSSKKLLLSDSGFYLCAWSAGMNTEAFFGQGTRLTVV.

The chain couples TRBV4-3 to TRBJ2-6; D unresolved. V was pared by 1 base and J by 0 bases, with 4 bases between. CDR3 size: 15 residues. Germline V CDR1 and CDR2: LGHNA, YSLEER. CDR3 residues: CASSQAYSGANVLTF. DNA for the CDR3: TGCGCCAGCAGCCAAGCGTACTCTGGGGCCAACGTCCTGACTTTC.

The chain carries TRBV7-8 and TRBJ2-2; tentatively, D is TRBD1 (8 bases). With 4 bases removed from V and 6 bases from J, the gap between germline ends came to 18 bases. Germline CDR1 is SGHVS and CDR2 is FQNEAQ. The CDR3 extends over 16 amino acids. The CDR3 DNA sequence: TGTGCCAGCAGCTCGAGCACAGGGGGGGCCGCCGGGGAGCTGTTTTTT. Protein: CASSSSTGGAAGELFF.

The J gene is TRBJ2-7, the V gene TRBV11-2; either TRBD1 or TRBD2 may fit D (5 bases each). Trimming cost V 5 bases and J 0 bases, with 14 bases left between them. The germline V gene has CDR1 SGHAT and CDR2 FQNNGV. There are 15 residues in the CDR3. The chain's CDR3 is CASSQGPATSYEQYF. In nucleotides, the CDR3 is TGTGCCAGCAGCCAGGGACCCGCAACCTCCTACGAGCAGTACTTC.

This clone has just a few counts. The rearrangement joins TRBV11-2 to TRBJ2-1, with TRBD2 identical over 11 bases. In germline, CDR1 is SGHAT, CDR2 FQNNGV. The CDR3 has 15 residues. The J segment lost 4 bases and the V segment lost 3 bases, leaving 2 bases of the junction unmatched. CDR3 coding DNA: TGTGCCAGCAGCTTGACTAGCGGGACATACAATGAGCAGTTCTTC. Its protein is CASSLTSGTYNEQFF.

The chain combines TRBV7-2 with TRBJ2-5; 10 bases agree with TRBD2. CDR1 and CDR2 (germline): SGHTA, FQGNSA. J lost 5 bases, V lost 2 bases, and 8 bases had no gene match. This CDR3 comprises 16 residues. The CDR3 nucleotides are TGTGCCAGCAGCTTATCTGGGCTAGCGGGAGCGGAGACCCAGTACTTC. This gives the protein CASSLSGLAGAETQYF.

This clone occurred a few times. The chain links TRBV6-1 to TRBJ2-3; 13 nucleotides align to TRBD2. The CDR3 totals 20 residues. The V segment lost 0 bases and the J segment 0 bases; nucleotides outside the gene matches: 9. The germline CDR1 and CDR2 sequences are MNHNS and SASEGT. The CDR3: CASSEALGKLAGGSTDTQYF. The CDR3 DNA sequence: TGTGCCAGCAGTGAAGCGCTAGGGAAACTAGCGGGAGGGAGCACAGATACGCAGTATTTT.

This chain connects TRBV28 to TRBJ2-2; TRBD1 or TRBD2 may be the D gene (5 bases each). Germline V gene data show CDR1 as MDHEN and CDR2 as SYDVKM. This CDR3 has 16 amino acids. The V and J ends lost 1 base and 0 bases respectively, with 9 bases between them. CDR3 protein: CASSLYGAANTGELFF. In DNA, the CDR3 is TGTGCCAGCAGTTTATACGGGGCTGCGAACACCGGGGAGCTGTTTTTT.